This entry features one T cell receptor beta chain sequence. Source study methods: Counts of nucleated cells, estimated from reference gene primer amplification, were obtained. Sequenced by immunoSEQ multiplex PCR; TCRdb stores in-frame clones only, minus some. That table furnishes V, J and clone size, whereas the DNA furnished D and trimming. The table shows roughly 230,000 clones, with 88% occurring only once. This entry is derived from a study of blood T cell repertoires in COVID-19. Across the study: COVID-19 samples from acute and convalescent phases originated in the United States, Italy and Spain.

The material sequenced was peripheral blood. This receptor was obtained from a human donor in a cohort sampled during active COVID-19.

DNA of the CDR3: TGCGCCAGCAGCGGGGCAGGGGGCGACTATGGCTACACCTTC. This codes for CASSGAGGDYGYTF. The V and J genes are TRBV5-1 and TRBJ1-2; 8 bases agree with TRBD1. This CDR3 has 14 residues. The V gene's germline CDR1 is SGHRS and CDR2 YFSETQ. J lost 3 bases, V lost 4 bases, and 5 bases had no gene match.